One sample yielded the 30 T cell receptor beta chains listed below, sequenced in a study of shared clonotypes between healthy human individuals. The table came from immunoSEQ multiplex PCR; TCRdb's copy has only in-frame clones and leaves some out. The sample records some 790,000 clones, approximately 77% being singletons. The sample was memory CD4+ T cells sorted from blood. Indicated subset: CD45RA-negative fraction. All receptors derive from a woman in her twenties or thirties in good health.

The rearrangement links TRBV28 to TRBJ2-3, with 8 bases matching TRBD2. Germline loops: CDR1 MDHEN, CDR2 SYDVKM. V was clipped by 6 bases and J by 1 base; unmatched bases: 12. The CDR3 runs to 17 residues. The CDR3 loop reads CASSSPMGSGGTDTQYF. The CDR3 region has the DNA TGTGCCAGCAGCTCCCCTATGGGTAGCGGGGGCACAGATACGCAGTATTTT.

The chain carries TRBV6-1 and TRBJ2-7, with D perhaps being TRBD1 or TRBD2 (5 bases each). The germline V gene has CDR1 MNHNS and CDR2 SASEGT. The CDR3 has 14 residues. V was shortened by 3 bases and J by 0 bases, with 9 bases between the two germline ends. The CDR3 DNA sequence: TGTGCCAGCAGTGAGGGACCGAGCTCCTACGAGCAGTACTTC. Translated, it gives CASSEGPSSYEQYF.

V gene TRBV19 combines with J gene TRBJ2-5, with D maybe TRBD2 (6 bases). V lost 1 base and J lost 0, with 15 bases in between. Germline lookup yields CDR1 LNHDA and CDR2 SQIVND (reference sequence). The CDR3 totals 17 residues. The DNA for the CDR3 is TGTGCCAGTAGTATAGTTCCCAGCGGGCTTAACCAAGAGACCCAGTACTTC. Encoded protein: CASSIVPSGLNQETQYF.

V usage is TRBV7-8 and J usage is TRBJ1-4, with a possible D match to TRBD1 (6 bases). Germline CDR1 and CDR2: SGHVS and FQNEAQ. The CDR3 extends over 13 amino acids. Trimming cost V 5 bases and J 10 bases, with 14 bases left between them. The CDR3 loop reads CASSQGGERKLFF. CDR3 nucleotide sequence: TGTGCCAGCAGCCAAGGGGGGGAAAGAAAACTGTTTTTT.

This clone was picked up a small number of times. This rearrangement joins TRBV4-2 to TRBJ2-1; D is possibly TRBD2 (5 bases). Looked up from germline, CDR1 is LGHNA and CDR2 is YNFKEQ. The germline V and J ends were trimmed by 0 bases and 6 bases, with 12 bases remaining between them. The CDR3 has 15 residues. CDR3 in amino acids: CASSQEGDGINEQFF. The CDR3 DNA reads as TGTGCCAGCAGCCAAGAAGGCGACGGGATCAATGAGCAGTTCTTC.

The rearrangement joins TRBV2 to TRBJ2-3; D might be TRBD2 (5 bases). Trimming shortened V by 7 bases and J by 0 bases, and 11 bases separated the two germline ends. CDR1 is SNHLY, CDR2 FYNNEI, per germline. The CDR3 sequence is 14 residues long. Written as DNA, the CDR3 is TGTGCCAGCAACAAAGCGGTTAGCACAGATACGCAGTATTTT. This sequence encodes CASNKAVSTDTQYF.

The chain carries TRBV19 and TRBJ1-4; D is perhaps TRBD1 (5 bases). Germline V gives CDR1 LNHDA, CDR2 SQIVND (reference sequence). The CDR3 is made up of 14 amino acids. Trimming stripped 6 bases from V and 5 bases from J, with 13 bases between. In nucleotides, the CDR3 is TGTGCCAGTAGCCCGGATGGGGCGAATGAAAAACTGTTTTTT. Translating gives CASSPDGANEKLFF.

J is TRBJ2-5 and V is TRBV2; maybe TRBD2 (5 bases). TRBJ2-7 matches the DNA end more closely, so the J call is doubtful. The CDR3 totals 11 residues. Germline lookup yields CDR1 SNHLY and CDR2 FYNNEI. The CDR3 DNA follows: TGTGCCAGCAGTGTGGGAGACGAGCAGTACTTC. Translating gives CASSVGDEQYF.

The chain links TRBV5-1 to TRBJ2-3; TRBD1 might be the D (5 bases). Per the germline V gene, CDR1 is SGHRS and CDR2 is YFSETQ. The CDR3 is made up of 16 amino acids. V lost 0 bases and J 0 bases, leaving 11 bases between the germline ends. The CDR3 sequence: CASSLAQGYSTDTQYF. The DNA of the CDR3 is TGCGCCAGCAGCTTGGCCCAGGGTTATAGCACAGATACGCAGTATTTT.

About this clone itself: A single base separates this from a much larger clone, so it may be a read error. This CDR3 is also generated by other DNA sequences in the sample. V and J are TRBV20-1 and TRBJ1-1; D is ambiguous. The CDR3 loop spans 11 amino acids. Germline CDR1 DFQATT, CDR2 SNEGSKA (reference sequence). V lost 3 bases and J lost 3, with 5 bases in between. The CDR3: CSASRDTEAFF. The CDR3 DNA reads TGCAGTGCTAGTAGGGACACTGAAGCTTTCTTT.

Of note for this clone: Other DNA sequences in this sample translate to the same CDR3. J is TRBJ2-5 and V is TRBV28, with unresolved D. Gene TRBJ2-7 matches the end of the DNA better, so the J call may be wrong. CDR3 size: 11 residues. Per germline, CDR1 MDHEN and CDR2 SYDVKM. The CDR3 loop is CASSLSGEQYF. CDR3 in DNA: TGTGCCAGCAGTTTGTCGGGCGAGCAGTACTTC.

The chain links TRBV18 to TRBJ1-1; 7 bases match TRBD1. Losses at the gene ends were 5 bases for V and 4 bases for J; bases not matched to a gene: 10. Germline CDR1 reads KGHSH; CDR2 reads LQKENI. The CDR3 runs 15 residues. For the CDR3, the DNA is TGTGCCAGCTCATCTGACAGGGTATGGGTCACTGAAGCTTTCTTT. The encoded protein is CASSSDRVWVTEAFF.

CDR3 nucleotide sequence: TGTGCCAGCAGCCCAGGACCTGGCTACGAGCAGTACTTC. Amino acids: CASSPGPGYEQYF. This rearrangement joins TRBV11-2 to TRBJ2-7; D is ambiguous. The CDR3 length is 13 residues. Trimming shortened V by 5 bases and J by 3 bases, and 11 bases separated the two germline ends. Germline lookup yields CDR1 SGHAT and CDR2 FQNNGV.

This clone was counted between two and nine times. The rearrangement joins TRBV28 to TRBJ1-2; D is possibly TRBD1 (6 bases). Per the germline V gene, CDR1 is MDHEN and CDR2 is SYDVKM. The CDR3 contains 12 residues. V lost 3 bases and J lost 8, with 10 bases in between. CDR3 in amino acids: CASSFRGGGYTF. The CDR3 DNA is TGTGCCAGCAGTTTCAGGGGAGGCGGCTACACCTTC.

A remark on this clone: At the DNA level, this CDR3 is encoded by other sequences in the same sample as well. The chain joins TRBV18 to TRBJ1-1; D ambiguous. CDR3 size: 13 residues. Trimming removed 0 bases at V and 3 bases at J, with 5 bases between. Germline assignment: CDR1 KGHSH and CDR2 LQKENI. The CDR3 bases are TGTGCCAGCTCACCACCCGCCGACACTGAAGCTTTCTTT. Its protein product is CASSPPADTEAFF.

V gene TRBV5-1 combines with J gene TRBJ2-5; possibly TRBD1 for D (5 bases). In germline, CDR1 is SGHRS, CDR2 YFSETQ. Trimming removed 0 bases from V and 5 bases from J, with 14 bases in between. CDR3 length: 15 amino acids. The CDR3 DNA reads as TGCGCCAGCAGCTTGGATGGCCAGGGTGGGGAGACCCAGTACTTC. It codes for CASSLDGQGGETQYF.

The chain joins TRBV9 to TRBJ1-3, with D uncertain. This CDR3 contains 12 residues. Germline V gene sequence: CDR1 SGDLS, CDR2 YYNGEE. V dropped 5 bases and J dropped 4 bases, with 7 bases sitting between them. The CDR3 protein is CASSPLGNTIYF. The CDR3 coding sequence is TGTGCCAGCAGTCCTCTCGGAAACACCATATATTTT.

This clone was seen a few times. The rearrangement links TRBV4-1 to TRBJ2-5, with 14 bases that match TRBD2. J was trimmed by 3 bases and V by 3 bases; bases with no gene match: 6. The CDR3 loop spans 17 amino acids. CDR1 is MGHRA and CDR2 is YSYEKL in the germline V gene. The CDR3 sequence: CASSQGLAGEGEETQYF. CDR3 nucleotides: TGCGCCAGCAGCCAGGGACTAGCGGGAGAAGGTGAAGAGACCCAGTACTTC.

CDR3: CASSHRGLAQSSYEQYF. Here the CDR3 DNA reads TGTGCCAGCAGCCATCGTGGACTAGCGCAAAGCTCCTACGAGCAGTACTTC. This chain links TRBV4-2 with TRBJ2-7; 9 bases agree with TRBD2. J gave up 0 bases and V 3 bases, and 9 bases lay outside the gene matches. CDR3 size: 17 residues. The germline CDR1 and CDR2 sequences are LGHNA and YNFKEQ.

V gene TRBV4-1 combines with J gene TRBJ1-1, with TRBD1 as a possible D gene (6 bases). This CDR3 has 16 amino acids. From germline, CDR1 is MGHRA and CDR2 YSYEKL. Deletions cut 1 base from V and 7 bases from J, with 19 bases between. This CDR3 is CASSQVGTRDGVEAFF. CDR3 DNA sequence: TGCGCCAGCAGCCAAGTGGGGACAAGGGATGGCGTTGAAGCTTTCTTT.

This clone was detected a few times. The chain carries TRBV5-1 and TRBJ1-1; TRBD1 agrees at 12 bases. J lost 10 bases, V lost 2 bases, and 9 bases had no gene match. This CDR3 contains 15 residues. Germline V CDR1 and CDR2: SGHRS, YFSETQ. In nucleotides, the CDR3 is TGCGCCAGCAGCTTACCGGGACAGGGGGCGCGCGGAGCTTTCTTT. Translated, it gives CASSLPGQGARGAFF. The variable domain in full, with the rest retrieved from reference TRBV5-1 and TRBJ1-1, is KAGVTQTPRYLIKTRGQQVTLSCSPISGHRSVSWYQQTPGQGLQFLFEYFSETQRNKGNFPGRFSGRQFSNSRSEMNVSTLELGDSALYLCASSLPGQGARGAFFGQGTRLTVV.

This clone was seen at least ten times. The chain joins TRBV5-4 to TRBJ1-2; D may be TRBD1 (6 bases). CDR3 length: 15 amino acids. V was pared by 4 bases and J by 0 bases, with 13 bases between. CDR1 and CDR2 from the germline V gene are SGHNT and YYREEE (reference sequence). The CDR3 spells CASSAGGQSNYGYTF. The CDR3 DNA is TGTGCCAGCAGCGCCGGGGGCCAATCTAACTATGGCTACACCTTC.

V and J are TRBV7-3 and TRBJ1-1; D might be TRBD1 (5 bases). V lost 5 bases and J 1 base, leaving 11 bases between the germline ends. Germline V gene lookup returns CDR1 SGHTA and CDR2 FQGTGA. This CDR3 has 14 residues. CDR3 in DNA: TGTGCCAGCAGCGCCGGGGCCCAGAACACTGAAGCTTTCTTT. It encodes CASSAGAQNTEAFF. Variable domain in full (rest from reference TRBV7-3 and TRBJ1-1): GAGVSQTPSNKVTEKGKYVELRCDPISGHTALYWYRQSLGQGPEFLIYFQGTGAADDSGLPNDRFFAVRPEGSVSTLKIQRTERGDSAVYLCASSAGAQNTEAFFGQGTRLTVV.

This chain connects TRBV28 to TRBJ2-5; D perhaps matches TRBD1 (5 bases). The CDR3 is 12 residues long. V lost 5 bases to trimming and J lost 13 bases, with 17 bases between them. Germline V gene sequence: CDR1 MDHEN, CDR2 SYDVKM. The CDR3 loop reads CASSLARQLRYF. The CDR3 region has the DNA TGTGCCAGCAGTCTCGCTCGACAGCTACGGTACTTC.

This chain uses TRBV28 with TRBJ1-5, with D perhaps matching TRBD1 (5 bases). Germline V gene lookup returns CDR1 MDHEN and CDR2 SYDVKM. The germline V and J ends were trimmed by 3 bases and 3 bases, with 12 bases remaining between them. This CDR3 is 15 amino acids long. Here the CDR3 reads CASSFGGSHNQPQHF. The CDR3 DNA reads as TGTGCCAGCAGTTTTGGGGGATCACACAATCAGCCCCAGCATTTT.

The chain recombines TRBV5-6 with TRBJ2-5; TRBD2 agrees at 7 bases. Per the germline V gene, CDR1 is SGHDT and CDR2 is YYEEEE. The ends lost 3 bases at V and 2 bases at J; junction bases unmatched: 4. The CDR3 has 14 amino acids. DNA of the CDR3: TGTGCCAGCAGCTCGAGCGGGAATCAAGAGACCCAGTACTTC. It specifies CASSSSGNQETQYF.

The chain has TRBV5-1 and TRBJ1-3; 8 bases map to TRBD1. V shed 0 bases, J shed 2 bases, and the junction held 10 bases outside the gene matches. Germline values: CDR1 SGHRS, CDR2 YFSETQ. The CDR3 extends over 18 amino acids. Here the CDR3 reads CASSLGQGAGVAGNTIYF. The CDR3 bases are TGCGCCAGCAGCTTGGGGCAGGGGGCTGGAGTAGCTGGAAACACCATATATTTT.

The rearrangement uses TRBV11-2 and TRBJ1-2; D is perhaps TRBD1 (5 bases). CDR3 length equals 14 residues. The germline V gene has CDR1 SGHAT and CDR2 FQNNGV. Trimming removed 3 bases from V and 7 bases from J, with 15 bases in between. In DNA, the CDR3 is TGTGCCAGCAGCTTGGGTGCGTGGGGCGGTGGCTACACCTTC. Translation: CASSLGAWGGGYTF. Full variable domain (rest looked up from reference TRBV11-2 and TRBJ1-2): EAGVAQSPRYKIIEKRQSVAFWCNPISGHATLYWYQQILGQGPKLLIQFQNNGVVDDSQLPKDRFSAERLKGVDSTLKIQPAKLEDSAVYLCASSLGAWGGGYTFGSGTRLTVV.

A single count supports this clone. The chain recombines TRBV28 with TRBJ2-1; D gene uncertain. The CDR3 contains 15 residues. Germline lookup yields CDR1 MDHEN and CDR2 SYDVKM. V lost 5 bases to trimming and J lost 7 bases, with 18 bases between them. CDR3 residues: CASSPPGSVRNEQFF. The CDR3 DNA sequence: TGTGCCAGCAGTCCCCCCGGGTCTGTTCGGAATGAGCAGTTCTTC.

This clone has a single count. J is TRBJ2-7 and V is TRBV29-1; 7 bases align to TRBD1. CDR1 SQVTM and CDR2 ANQGSEA come from the germline V gene. V shed 6 bases, J shed 2 bases, and the junction held 10 bases outside the gene matches. This CDR3 is built from 14 residues. The DNA of the CDR3 is TGCAGCGTGTCATTGCCGGGACAGACCTACGAGCAGTACTTC. Its protein product is CSVSLPGQTYEQYF.